Listed below are T cell receptor beta chains from one sample, sequenced in a study of T cells in localized non-small cell lung cancer. Profiling relied on immunoSEQ multiplex PCR, and the TCRdb table lists in-frame clones only, not all of them. The sample shows 38,000 or so clones, about 76% of them seen only once. The specimen comprised peripheral blood mononuclear cells, sampled before any cancer treatment. Every receptor here comes from a male donor older than 55 with stage II lung adenocarcinoma. Both conserved end residues are part of each CDR3. D genes are given only for firm matches. Where a row states a size, it is once, few, many or the class of an expanded clone; other rows omit it.

abundance	v_gene	len	d_gene	j_gene	CDR3aa	CDR3nt
few	TRBV28	12	-	TRBJ1-4	CALQGPHEKLFF	TGTGCCTTACAGGGACCTCATGAAAAACTGTTTTTT
once	TRBV7-7	14	TRBD1	TRBJ2-5	CASSLGRGQETQYF	TGTGCCAGCAGCTTGGGCAGGGGGCAAGAGACCCAGTACTTC
-	TRBV2	14	-	TRBJ1-1	CASTITGSGTEAFF	TGTGCCAGCACCATAACAGGGAGCGGGACTGAAGCTTTCTTT
-	TRBV16	15	-	TRBJ1-1	CASSQETGGNTEAFF	TGTGCCAGCAGCCAGGAGACAGGAGGGAACACTGAAGCTTTCTTT
-	TRBV5-1	13	-	TRBJ1-2	CASSFSSTDGYTF	TGCGCCAGCAGCTTTTCCTCCACGGATGGCTACACCTTC
-	TRBV7-2	15	-	TRBJ2-5	CASHSSGNLAETQYF	TGTGCCAGCCATTCCTCCGGAAACCTAGCCGAGACCCAGTACTTC
-	TRBV11-2	13	-	TRBJ1-2	CASSGGGNYGYTF	TGTGCCAGCAGTGGGGGGGGCAACTATGGCTACACCTTC
-	TRBV7-9	17	TRBD1	TRBJ2-2	CASPLSIGTGGTGELFF	TGTGCCAGCCCCCTCAGTATCGGGACAGGGGGCACCGGGGAGCTGTTTTTT
-	TRBV5-1	15	-	TRBJ1-1	CASSLGGLGDTEAFF	TGCGCCAGCAGCTTGGGAGGGCTAGGGGACACTGAAGCTTTCTTT
-	TRBV13	11	-	TRBJ2-1	CASSETGEQFF	TGTGCCAGCAGCGAGACAGGCGAGCAGTTCTTC
-	TRBV18	15	-	TRBJ1-5	CASSPPNSFNQPQHF	TGTGCCAGCTCACCACCGAACAGCTTCAATCAGCCCCAGCATTTT
once	TRBV7-9	17	-	TRBJ2-4	CASSSPGTPIAKNIQYF	TGTGCCAGCAGTTCTCCCGGGACACCAATAGCCAAAAACATTCAGTACTTC
-	TRBV11-3	15	-	TRBJ2-1	CASSLDRSSGNEQFF	TGTGCCAGCAGCTTAGATCGGAGTAGCGGCAATGAGCAGTTCTTC
-	TRBV27	13	TRBD1	TRBJ2-7	CASSIGTGFEQYF	TGTGCCAGCAGTATCGGGACAGGGTTCGAGCAGTACTTC
-	TRBV28	14	-	TRBJ2-2	CAGKEGKGTGELFF	TGTGCCGGAAAAGAGGGGAAGGGCACCGGGGAGCTGTTTTTT
-	TRBV6-1	13	-	TRBJ1-5	CASTLRGGQPQHF	TGTGCCAGCACTCTACGTGGGGGTCAGCCCCAGCATTTT
-	TRBV28	15	TRBD1	TRBJ1-2	CASTVPPGQAGGYTF	TGTGCCAGCACCGTACCCCCTGGACAGGCCGGTGGCTACACCTTC
-	TRBV4-1	13	-	TRBJ2-1	CASSQELYNEQFF	TGCGCCAGCAGCCAAGAACTCTACAATGAGCAGTTCTTC
-	TRBV18	14	TRBD1	TRBJ1-2	CASSPGTANYGYTF	TGTGCCAGCTCACCAGGGACAGCAAACTATGGCTACACCTTC
-	TRBV7-8	18	TRBD2	TRBJ2-1	CASSLLAGNTPYRAEQFF	TGTGCCAGCAGCTTACTAGCGGGAAACACCCCTTATAGGGCTGAGCAGTTCTTC
few	TRBV27	14	-	TRBJ2-6	CASSSLSGANVLTF	TGTGCCAGCAGTTCACTCTCTGGGGCCAACGTCCTGACTTTC
-	TRBV5-4	15	-	TRBJ2-7	CASSWDGVPTYEQYF	TGTGCCAGCAGCTGGGATGGCGTCCCTACCTACGAGCAGTACTTC
-	TRBV9	14	TRBD2	TRBJ2-3	CASSVSGKLDTQYF	TGTGCCAGCAGCGTTAGCGGGAAGTTAGATACGCAGTATTTT
-	TRBV5-1	12	-	TRBJ2-3	CASSLQVDTQYF	TGCGCCAGCAGCTTACAGGTAGATACGCAGTATTTT
-	TRBV13	12	TRBD1	TRBJ1-2	CASRQRQGGYTF	TGTGCCAGCAGACAACGACAGGGTGGCTACACCTTC
-	TRBV6-5	13	TRBD1	TRBJ1-5	CASSSGGVQPQHF	TGTGCCAGCAGTTCAGGGGGCGTACAGCCCCAGCATTTT
few	TRBV6-6	12	-	TRBJ2-1	CASSYGENEQFF	TGTGCCAGCAGTTACGGCGAGAATGAGCAGTTCTTC
-	TRBV7-9	15	-	TRBJ2-5	CASSLARQGQETQYF	TGTGCCAGCAGCTTAGCGCGGCAGGGACAAGAGACCCAGTACTTC
-	TRBV30	15	-	TRBJ1-4	CAWSWAPSTNEKLFF	TGTGCCTGGAGCTGGGCACCGTCTACTAATGAAAAACTGTTTTTT
-	TRBV6-5	14	-	TRBJ2-7	CASSSPQGGGEQYF	TGTGCCAGCAGCTCCCCCCAGGGGGGTGGAGAGCAGTACTTC
medium-sized	TRBV2	13	-	TRBJ2-7	CASSEGPAYEQYF	TGTGCCAGCAGTGAAGGCCCGGCCTACGAGCAGTACTTC
few	TRBV7-2	15	TRBD2	TRBJ2-1	CASSPLGTSGITQFF	TGTGCCAGCAGCCCCCTCGGGACTAGCGGTATAACTCAGTTCTTC
-	TRBV2	15	-	TRBJ2-5	CASSDSRAQGGTQYF	TGTGCCAGCAGTGATTCCCGGGCCCAGGGCGGGACCCAGTACTTC
medium-sized	TRBV18	14	TRBD1	TRBJ1-2	CASSPDRDHYGYTF	TGTGCCAGCTCACCCGACAGGGATCACTATGGCTACACCTTC
few	TRBV18	15	-	TRBJ1-1	CASSLQTILNTEAFF	TGTGCCAGCTCACTACAGACGATTCTTAACACTGAAGCTTTCTTT
-	TRBV29-1	12	-	TRBJ2-4	CSVEDDGGIQYF	TGCAGCGTTGAAGACGACGGAGGAATTCAGTACTTC
-	TRBV19	15	-	TRBJ2-7	CASSQSGSPSYEQYF	TGTGCCAGTAGTCAGTCGGGGTCACCCTCCTACGAGCAGTACTTC
few	TRBV6-6	12	TRBD2	TRBJ2-7	CASTTLAGEQYF	TGTGCCAGCACCACTTTAGCGGGGGAGCAGTACTTC
-	TRBV7-2	15	TRBD1	TRBJ2-5	CASSSDRGLQETQYF	TGTGCCAGCAGCTCGGACAGGGGTTTACAAGAGACCCAGTACTTC
few	TRBV29-1	14	TRBD1	TRBJ1-1	CSVEAGTGSRQAFF	TGCAGCGTTGAAGCGGGGACAGGGAGTAGGCAAGCTTTCTTT
few	TRBV28	21	TRBD2	TRBJ2-6	CASTWGGTIWGSSSGANVLTF	TGTGCCAGCACCTGGGGCGGGACTATATGGGGGAGTTCTAGTGGGGCCAACGTCCTGACTTTC
-	TRBV29-1	12	-	TRBJ1-1	CSVGGRWTEAFF	TGCAGCGTTGGGGGGCGCTGGACTGAAGCTTTCTTT
-	TRBV5-1	16	TRBD1	TRBJ2-5	CASSLATRQGAETQYF	TGCGCCAGCAGCTTGGCGACTCGACAGGGAGCAGAGACCCAGTACTTC
-	TRBV28	16	TRBD2	TRBJ2-1	CASSLALAGSYNEQFF	TGTGCCAGCAGTTTGGCTCTAGCGGGGTCCTACAATGAGCAGTTCTTC
-	TRBV7-9	14	TRBD1	TRBJ2-7	CASSGQGASYEQYF	TGTGCCAGCAGCGGACAGGGGGCCTCCTACGAGCAGTACTTC
-	TRBV9	10	-	TRBJ2-7	CAILFYEQYF	TGTGCCATACTATTCTACGAGCAGTACTTC
few	TRBV5-4	15	-	TRBJ1-1	CASSPLAGGQGEAFF	TGTGCCAGCAGCCCCTTGGCGGGGGGCCAAGGTGAAGCTTTCTTT